This T cell receptor beta chain is drawn from a study of beta chain features in type 1 diabetes. Study conclusions and caveats: Researchers caution that PCR might favor shorter templates, equally among patients and controls. Unsettled here was the matter of whether HLA type influences TCRB rearrangement.

This clone was seen more than once but under ten times. Its cognate antigen is unknown. Expressed TCRB transcripts were sequenced because the isolated RNA had all been reverse transcribed beforehand. Sequencing was performed with immunoSEQ multiplex PCR; in TCRdb, only in-frame clones are kept and a portion is missing. Of 150,000 to 200,000 clones in the sample, 10% to 15% were seen once. Staining for CD45RO/CCR7/CD25/CD127/CD95/CD27 allowed sorting of CD4+ naive, central memory, regulatory and stem cell-like memory cells. Germline values: CDR1 MNHEY, CDR2 SMNVEV (reference sequence). With 0 bases removed from V and 1 base from J, the gap between germline ends came to 9 bases. The CDR3 loop spans 15 amino acids.

This chain links TRBV27 with TRBJ1-1, with D unclear. Sequenced: central memory CD4+ T cells from blood. This receptor was identified in a woman aged 18-29 years in good health. This chain's CDR3 is CASSLSGRRNTEAFF. CDR3 nucleotide sequence: TGTGCCAGCAGTTTATCCGGCAGGCGGAACACTGAAGCTTTCTTT.